This T cell receptor (beta chain) comes out of a study of blood T cells in healthy people across ages. Notes on the study in general: PBMCs went unsorted, and a conclusive naive versus antigen-experienced comparison was therefore prevented.

This CDR3 is 14 amino acids long. CDR1 is MNHNS, CDR2 SASEGT, per germline. With 7 bases removed from V and 6 bases from J, the gap between germline ends came to 18 bases. As to this clonotype: Its specificity is not known.

It was with a sample-barcoded 5' primer and a J-beta primer mix that a second PCR of about 7 to 12 cycles was run. Tags on each cDNA molecule came from a template-switch adaptor with 12 random nucleotides. Via MiXCR, TCRdb re-called the 5' RACE reads, giving one row per CDR3 protein. In the table there are around 1,000,000 distinct CDR3 sequences, 20% to 25% of which are singletons. These data are also associated with another study on T cells of mothers and their children. Per that study: Thymic selection, a shaping force on TCR recombination output, acts similarly in related and unrelated pairs. Compared with unrelated pairs, related mother-child pairs had slightly higher, non-significant overlap.

Material for sequencing was blood. The chain carries TRBV6-1 and TRBJ2-5; D is undetermined. This TCR was sampled from a girl under 10 years old in good health. CDR3 DNA sequence: TGTGCCAGCACGGCGTATCCTCATGAGAAGACCCAGTACTTC. Residues: CASTAYPHEKTQYF.